The rows below give T cell receptor beta chains drawn from one sample of a study of blood T cell repertoires in COVID-19. Clones were read by immunoSEQ multiplex PCR, and TCRdb kept only the in-frame ones, dropping some. The data contain under 85,000 clones, over 80% of them seen just once; the ten biggest clones take up roughly 41%. Material: peripheral blood. The receptor set was obtained from a human donor in a cohort sampled during active COVID-19. Each CDR3 is given with its conserved first and last residue.

V gene	CDR3 protein
TRBV6-5	CASSYGQAGYNSPLHF
TRBV6-1	CASSDRARLSTGELFF
TRBV2	CASSETGPFYTF
TRBV7-2	CASSSKAGRADEQFF
TRBV6-6	CASRLRQGGEKLFF
TRBV7-2	CASKRGQGGYEQYF
TRBV18	CASSRRGEGTEAFF
TRBV21-1	CASSKEWGQGCEQYF
TRBV7-8	CASSQLKAGPEQYF
TRBV9	CASSVGAYDRKETQYF
TRBV5-1	CASSLQGLAGGQETQYF
TRBV18	CASSPLDMADTQYF
TRBV5-8	CASSLGRVYGYTF
TRBV2	CASSDQAPGGYGYTF
TRBV2	CASSELRGMNEQYF
TRBV28	CASSTWGGQGGRQYF
TRBV7-2	CASSPTGKVDNSPLHF
TRBV28	CASSYYRGRSEAFF
TRBV29-1	CSVTVNYGYTF
TRBV29-1	CSVVPRTANTEAFF